This T cell receptor (beta chain) was captured by sequencing in a study of blood T cells in healthy people across ages (dated by TCRdb to about 2015). Study-level background: Template switching captured roughly one uniquely barcoded TCR beta cDNA molecule per two T cells in model experiments. Using deep sequencing normalized with unique cDNA molecular identifiers, the study measured how TCR beta repertoire diversity changes with age. Donors of different ages were randomly distributed across sequencing lanes to avoid experimental bias. The study analyzed two additional independent replicas of 1 million unique cDNA reads from the same blood draw for two donors, one aged 18 to 30 and one aged 80 or older. The donors were split into four age groups: young (average around 16 years), middle-aged (more than 35), aged (more than 55) and long-lived (over 75). General conclusions and limits of the study: Total diversity estimates from one million sequenced T cells were considered lower bounds and underestimates. Observed TCR beta diversity per million T cells fell roughly linearly with age, and a significant reduction was already apparent by age roughly 40. The long-lived group showed more naive CD4+ T cells, fewer expanded clones and increased TCR diversity than the aged group, suggesting age selection. Since profiling was done on bulk unsorted PBMCs, naive and antigen-experienced compartments could not be conclusively compared. The CMV infection status of donors was not known, potentially confounding age-related changes in expanded clonotypes. Observed TCR beta diversity correlated strongly with the percentage of naive T cells measured by flow cytometry.

Donors were 35 to 40 systemically healthy Caucasian individuals from Russia aged roughly 6 to 90 years. Around 10 milliliters of peripheral blood were collected from each donor into EDTA-treated Vacutainer tubes. Ficoll-Paque density-gradient centrifugation was used to isolate PBMCs, with at least 7 million per sample. Trizol reagent was used to extract total RNA from PBMCs, with at least 6 micrograms per sample. Naive CD45RAhigh/CD27high T cell percentages were measured by flow cytometry on a PBMC aliquot from every donor. The CDR3 holds 15 amino acids from the cysteine to the phenylalanine. Only the CDR3 part of the read is kept: 45 bases, read in frame from the first base. CDR1 MGHRA and CDR2 YSYEKL are derived from the germline V gene. V loses 6 bases, J loses 1 base, and the germline ends lie 13 bases apart. This clonotype has only a few counts. The target of this receptor is not known. It has no much larger one-base neighbor in the sample; base qualities were not kept.

The library came from 5' RACE. TCRdb lists the instrument as Illumina HiSeq 2500. The second PCR ran for roughly 7 to 11 cycles and used a J-beta primer mix along with a sample-barcoded 5' primer. A unique molecular identifier was introduced onto each TCR beta cDNA molecule by a template-switch 5' adaptor carrying 12 random nucleotides. At least 2.5 million CDR3-containing paired-end reads were obtained from each sample. First-strand cDNA synthesis was performed from all RNA using the Mint cDNA synthesis kit, with priming by a TRBC-specific oligonucleotide. Following uracil-DNA glycosylase treatment, a first 18-cycle PCR with universal primers M1SS and BC2_uni_R was performed on all cDNA. The original pipeline was this. For normalization, 1 million high-quality reads, each with a distinct molecular identifier, were randomly selected from each sample. Reads with shared molecular identifiers were discarded instead of being binned into consensus sequences. MiTCR, set to a Q25 quality threshold and the strictest error-elimination algorithm, was used for CDR3 identification, clonotype clustering and error correction. A nonparametric unseen species model with Euler transformation was used to estimate a lower bound on total TCR beta diversity. Using fastp at Q25 and MiXCR, TCRdb reprocessed the public reads and kept productive beta chains. Every distinct CDR3 protein forms one entry, paired with its most common genes and DNA. These V and J calls derive from TCRdb rather than the authors' analysis. This sample is represented by 800,000 to 950,000 distinct CDR3 sequences; around 36% of them were singletons. Clones ranked in the top ten supply 10% to 15% of the sample.

The sequence came from a man aged 18 to 29 in good health. The receptor chain draws on TRBV4-1 and TRBJ1-5; the D gene is possibly TRBD1, with 5 bases matching. Sequencing input: blood. CDR3 region: CASSSRDSSNQPQHF. The nucleotide sequence is given as TGCGCCAGCAGTTCCCGGGACTCAAGCAATCAGCCCCAGCATTTT.